This T cell receptor beta chain was recorded in a study of vaccination and CD4 T cells after COVID-19. Whole-study context: Convalescent cases consisted of six males and four females, of whom two were Hispanic. Every culture used as a control got a CEFX pool, an HIV-1 Nef pool, or no peptide.

Described treatment: approximately nine-day PBMC culture with coronavirus spike peptide pools or control peptides (ViraFEST assay). Overall study results and limits: Median reactive clonotypes, those recognizing SARS-CoV-2, rose from 21 to 38, not significantly.

Concerning this clonotype: Its antigen is still unknown.

An Oncomine TCR Beta short-read assay was used to sequence the DNA from cultured CD4+ T cells. Genomic DNA was extracted from cultured CD4+ T cells. TCRdb itself ran the PCR reads through MiXCR, one entry per CDR3 protein. Of roughly 13,000 distinct CDR3 sequences listed, approximately 50% are singletons. Germline V CDR1 and CDR2: KGHDR, SFDVKD. The CDR3 loop spans 18 amino acids. V dropped 1 base and J dropped 6; count of bases not matched to a gene: 15. The sequence came from a human donor who had recovered from COVID-19. This chain connects TRBV24-1 to TRBJ1-1; 8 nucleotides match TRBD1. Sequencing input: CD4+ T cells from blood, cultured in vitro. CDR3 region: CATSDLNIVAGGLAEAFF. Here the CDR3 DNA reads TGTGCCACCAGTGATTTAAATATAGTGGCAGGGGGCCTCGCTGAAGCTTTCTTT.